This TCR beta chain was documented in a study of long-term antiretroviral therapy in people with HIV. Study results and limitations: Pre-ART expanded clones dominated the repertoire at every time point. Control repertoires displayed wider CDR3 length ranges than the HIV repertoires.

At the survey level, the v3.0 immunoSEQ assay was run. Sequencing was performed with immunoSEQ multiplex PCR; in TCRdb, only in-frame clones are kept and a portion is missing. This sample yields under 12,000 clones, of which about 80% are seen a single time; around 17% belongs to the top ten. Two or more post-ART PBMC samples, plus at least one pre-ART sample, were available for each donor. Every one of the participants with HIV received treatment in the United States. J gave up 3 bases and V 2 bases, and 7 bases lay outside the gene matches. The CDR3 totals 16 residues. Germline assignment: CDR1 SGHNT and CDR2 YYREEE (reference sequence). A single count supports this clone. As yet, its antigen is unknown.

Sequenced here: unsorted PBMCs, sampled at the start of antiretroviral therapy, before treatment. V and J are TRBV5-4 and TRBJ1-2; 10 bases fit TRBD1. This sequence originates from a man aged 25-40 years with HIV. CDR3 protein: CASSFERGQGYYGYTF. The CDR3 DNA follows: TGTGCCAGCAGCTTCGAACGGGGACAGGGGTACTATGGCTACACCTTC. Drawing the rest from reference TRBV5-4 and TRBJ1-2, the complete variable domain is ETGVTQSPTHLIKTRGQQVTLRCSSQSGHNTVSWYQQALGQGPQFIFQYYREEENGRGNFPPRFSGLQFPNYSSELNVNALELDDSALYLCASSFERGQGYYGYTFGSGTRLTVV.